This T cell receptor beta chain was sequenced in a study of blood T cell repertoires in COVID-19. At the level of the study: The samples span acute and convalescent COVID-19 from the United States, Italy and Spain. PBMCs, B-cell-depleted T cells, or T cells provided the cDNA or gDNA that made up the material.

Authors' analysis steps: Amplification of reference gene primers was used by the study to estimate nucleated cell counts. Sequencing was performed with immunoSEQ multiplex PCR; in TCRdb, only in-frame clones are kept and a portion is missing. V, J and clone size reflect that table, while D and trimming were determined from the DNA. The sample carries tens of thousands of clones, 84% recorded once. The CDR3 is made up of 16 amino acids. Germline V CDR1 and CDR2: SGHVS, FNYEAQ. Germline trimming cut 1 base from V and 8 bases from J; bases unmatched to any gene: 8. The chain joins TRBV7-6 to TRBJ2-4; TRBD1 matches at 10 bases. The sequence came from a human donor in a cohort sampled during active COVID-19. The sample taken for sequencing was peripheral blood. CDR3 region: CASSLGGGTGVDIQYF. In DNA form, the CDR3 reads TGTGCCAGCAGCTTAGGTGGCGGGACAGGGGTGGACATTCAGTACTTC.